Shown below are 23 T cell receptor beta chains from a single sample sequenced in a study of type 1 and type 2 diabetes patients. Genomic DNA was the PCR template. The TCR beta CDR3 region was amplified using 30 forward and 13 reverse primers. From the multiplex PCR reads, TCRdb called clonotypes with MiXCR, one entry per CDR3 protein. The sample consists of 250,000 to 300,000 distinct CDR3 sequences, approximately 45% of them appearing once. The sample taken for sequencing was peripheral blood mononuclear cells (PBMCs). The source is a man aged 18 to 35 with type 2 diabetes.

The chain employs TRBV6-1 and TRBJ2-5; the match to TRBD1 covers 8 bases. There are 15 residues in the CDR3. Germline V gene lookup returns CDR1 MNHNS and CDR2 SASEGT. Unmatched junction bases numbered 9, after V lost 6 bases and J lost 3 bases. The CDR3 DNA sequence: TGTGCCAGCAGGAGAATCAGGGGGCTTGAAGAGACCCAGTACTTC. It specifies CASRRIRGLEETQYF.

About this clonotype itself: A read error may be the cause here, since a much bigger clone is one base away. The chain combines TRBV2 with TRBJ2-5; 11 bases fit TRBD2. This CDR3 has 15 amino acids. From germline, CDR1 is SNHLY and CDR2 FYNNEI. Unmatched junction bases numbered 9, after V lost 8 bases and J lost 4 bases. The CDR3 nucleotides are TGTGCCAGCTTGATACTAGCGGGAGAGAGAGAGACCCAGTACTTC. As protein: CASLILAGERETQYF.

In its sample, this clonotype was seen a few times. The V and J genes are TRBV29-1 and TRBJ2-5; no clear D gene. The CDR3 runs to 10 residues. Germline CDR1 SQVTM, CDR2 ANQGSEA. The ends were cut back, 3 bases at V and 5 bases at J, with 4 bases in the middle. The CDR3 is CSVDGETQYF. CDR3 coding DNA: TGCAGCGTTGACGGGGAGACCCAGTACTTC. Complete variable domain (other parts from reference TRBV29-1 and TRBJ2-5): SAVISQKPSRDICQRGTSLTIQCQVDSQVTMMFWYRQQPGQSLTLIATANQGSEATYESGFVIDKFPISRPNLTFSTLTVSNMSPEDSSIYLCSVDGETQYFGPGTRLLVL.

This chain uses TRBV5-1 with TRBJ2-1; D is possibly TRBD1 (7 bases). The CDR3 is 13 amino acids. Germline V lookup: CDR1 SGHRS, CDR2 YFSETQ. V gave up 1 base and J gave up 9 bases, with 11 bases separating them. CDR3 residues: CASSLTGEVEQFF. Written as DNA, the CDR3 is TGCGCCAGCAGCTTGACAGGGGAGGTTGAGCAGTTCTTC.

This chain uses TRBV6-5 with TRBJ2-5; tentatively, D is TRBD2 (6 bases). The CDR3 runs 13 residues. Germline lookup yields CDR1 MNHEY and CDR2 SVGAGI. The ends were cut back, 5 bases at V and 3 bases at J, with 10 bases in the middle. For the CDR3, the DNA is TGTGCCAGCAGTAGGGACTGGGAAGAGACCCAGTACTTC. Translated: CASSRDWEETQYF.

This chain connects TRBV30 to TRBJ2-3, with TRBD2 identical over 9 bases. CDR1 is GTSNPN, CDR2 SVGIG, per germline (reference sequence). The J segment lost 3 bases and the V segment lost 1 base, leaving 8 bases of the junction unmatched. This CDR3 has 16 residues. CDR3 in DNA: TGTGCCTGGAGTGCCATTACTAGCGGGCGGACAGATACGCAGTATTTT. Translation: CAWSAITSGRTDTQYF.

This clonotype was detected a few times. The V gene is TRBV10-3, the J gene TRBJ2-1; D possibly corresponds to TRBD2 (6 bases). V lost 3 bases and J lost 9, with 15 bases in between. Germline lookup yields CDR1 ENHRY and CDR2 SYGVKD. This CDR3 is built from 14 residues. Here the CDR3 DNA reads TGTGCCATCAGTGAACCAAACCGGGACTCTGAGCAGTTCTTC. As protein: CAISEPNRDSEQFF.

As to this clonotype: At one boundary the junction diverges from the germline segment, which might be a read error. This chain joins TRBV28 and TRBJ2-1; 7 positions match TRBD2. The CDR3 contains 15 residues. Germline V CDR1 and CDR2: MDHEN, SYDVKM. CDR3 nucleotide sequence: TGTGCCAGCAGCGCGGGGGTTCCAGTATACAATGAGCGGTTCTTC. Its protein is CASSAGVPVYNERFF. Looking up the rest from reference TRBV28 and TRBJ2-1 gives the full variable domain: DVKVTQSSRYLVKRTGEKVFLECVQDMDHENMFWYRQDPGLGLRLIYFSYDVKMKEKGDIPEGYSVSREKKERFSLILESASTNQTSMYLCASSAGVPVYNERFFGPGTRLTVL.

This clonotype showed up just a few times. J is TRBJ2-3 and V is TRBV10-1; 7 bases match TRBD2. The CDR3 loop spans 15 amino acids. Per germline, CDR1 WNHNN and CDR2 SYGVQD (reference sequence). V lost 2 bases and J lost 7; bases outside the gene matches: 9. CDR3 in DNA: TGCGCCAGCAGTGAGGCGCGAAGCGGGGAATATACGCAGTATTTT. It codes for CASSEARSGEYTQYF.

This clonotype was seen a handful of times. The chain carries TRBV5-1 and TRBJ2-1; D is uncertain. The CDR3 totals 15 residues. Germline V gene data show CDR1 as SGHRS and CDR2 as YFSETQ. The V and J ends lost 2 bases and 0 bases respectively, with 9 bases between them. CDR3 sequence reads: CASSFESSSYNEQFF. The CDR3 nucleotides read TGCGCCAGCAGCTTCGAGAGCAGCTCCTACAATGAGCAGTTCTTC. The whole variable domain, remainder taken from reference TRBV5-1 and TRBJ2-1, is KAGVTQTPRYLIKTRGQQVTLSCSPISGHRSVSWYQQTPGQGLQFLFEYFSETQRNKGNFPGRFSGRQFSNSRSEMNVSTLELGDSALYLCASSFESSSYNEQFFGPGTRLTVL.

This chain's CDR3 is CASTNAPGLVSGANVLTF. The CDR3 region has the DNA TGTGCCAGCACAAACGCACCGGGACTAGTATCTGGGGCCAACGTCCTGACTTTC. The chain employs TRBV6-6 and TRBJ2-6; 8 bases map to TRBD2. The CDR3 consists of 18 residues. CDR1 and CDR2 from the germline V gene are MNHNY and SVGAGI (reference sequence). J gave up 1 base and V 7 bases, and 12 bases lay outside the gene matches.

This chain connects TRBV12-3 or TRBV12-4 to TRBJ2-1; TRBD2 matches 8 bases. The ends lost 2 bases at V and 0 bases at J; junction bases unmatched: 12. CDR3 length: 19 residues. Written as DNA, the CDR3 is TGTGCCAGCAGTTTACGGGCGGGAGGCCCCACCAGCTCCTACAATGAGCAGTTCTTC. It encodes CASSLRAGGPTSSYNEQFF.

This clonotype was seen a single time. This rearrangement joins TRBV10-3 to TRBJ2-3; D tentatively reads TRBD1 or TRBD2 (5 bases each). V was cut by 7 bases and J by 0 bases, with 8 bases left in between. CDR1 is ENHRY, CDR2 SYGVKD, per germline. The length of the CDR3 is 13 residues. CDR3 coding DNA: TGTGCCATCAAGGGGACCAGCACAGATACGCAGTATTTT. Translated: CAIKGTSTDTQYF.

This clonotype turned up a few times. The rearrangement joins TRBV7-8 to TRBJ2-7; D remains unclear. The ends were cut back, 4 bases at V and 5 bases at J, with 12 bases in the middle. The length of the CDR3 is 13 residues. Germline V lookup: CDR1 SGHVS, CDR2 FQNEAQ. CDR3 coding DNA: TGTGCCAGCAGCTCCAGAGGTCCCCACGAGCAGTACTTC. It is translated as CASSSRGPHEQYF.

The chain recombines TRBV30 with TRBJ1-5; D ambiguous. The V end was cut by 0 bases, the J end by 3 bases, with 3 bases between. The germline V gene has CDR1 GTSNPN and CDR2 SVGIG (reference sequence). CDR3 length: 12 amino acids. The CDR3 region has the DNA TGTGCCTGGAGTGTACCCAATCAGCCCCAGCATTTT. This encodes CAWSVPNQPQHF.

The V call is TRBV15, the J call TRBJ2-7, with D tentatively TRBD2 (6 bases). Trimming took 8 bases from V and 4 from J, leaving 21 bases between them. CDR1 and CDR2 (germline): LNHNV, YYDKDF (reference sequence). CDR3 size: 15 residues. DNA of the CDR3: TGTGCCACCGGCAATACCCCGGAGGGGTGGTACGAGCAGTACTTC. It is translated as CATGNTPEGWYEQYF. The full variable domain, in which reference TRBV15 and TRBJ2-7 provide the parts outside the CDR3, is DAMVIQNPRYQVTQFGKPVTLSCSQTLNHNVMYWYQQKSSQAPKLLFHYYDKDFNNEADTPDNFQSRRPNTSFCFLDIRSPGLGDTAMYLCATGNTPEGWYEQYFGPGTRLTVT.

This chain uses TRBV10-1 with TRBJ2-3, with TRBD2 as a possible D gene (5 bases). With 6 bases removed from V and 1 base from J, the gap between germline ends came to 14 bases. Germline V gene data show CDR1 as WNHNN and CDR2 as SYGVQD (reference sequence). The CDR3 runs to 15 residues. CDR3 region: CASSTPVRGTDTQYF. The CDR3 DNA sequence: TGCGCCAGCAGCACCCCAGTGCGGGGCACAGATACGCAGTATTTT.

The chain recombines TRBV30 with TRBJ1-2; maybe TRBD1 (6 bases). V shed 3 bases and J shed 7 bases, with 15 bases lying between them. The CDR3 length is 13 residues. Germline V CDR1 and CDR2: GTSNPN, SVGIG (reference sequence). Here the CDR3 reads CAWRVQGWPGYTF. The DNA for the CDR3 is TGTGCCTGGAGGGTCCAGGGGTGGCCTGGCTACACCTTC.

The rearrangement links TRBV15 to TRBJ2-3; 8 bases agree with TRBD2. CDR3 size: 15 residues. V lost 1 base to trimming and J lost 1 base; unmatched junction nucleotides: 1. Germline V lookup: CDR1 LNHNV, CDR2 YYDKDF (reference sequence). CDR3 in DNA: TGTGCCACCAGCAGAGTTAGCGGGGGCACAGATACGCAGTATTTT. Encoded protein: CATSRVSGGTDTQYF. Based on the CDR3 plus reference TRBV15 and TRBJ2-3, the full variable domain is DAMVIQNPRYQVTQFGKPVTLSCSQTLNHNVMYWYQQKSSQAPKLLFHYYDKDFNNEADTPDNFQSRRPNTSFCFLDIRSPGLGDTAMYLCATSRVSGGTDTQYFGPGTRLTVL.

This sequence joins TRBV2 and TRBJ2-3, with D unresolved. V lost 3 bases, J lost 4 bases, and 11 bases lay in between. Germline CDR1 is SNHLY and CDR2 is FYNNEI. CDR3 size: 14 residues. DNA for the CDR3: TGTGCCAGCAGTGACCTACGGGCGGCAGATACGCAGTATTTT. It is translated as CASSDLRAADTQYF.

This clonotype was seen at least ten times. The V and J genes are TRBV2 and TRBJ1-1; D not resolved. With 10 bases removed from V and 6 bases from J, the gap between germline ends came to 18 bases. This CDR3 spans 13 amino acids. Germline CDR1 and CDR2: SNHLY and FYNNEI. CDR3 loop: CAITATVGPEAFF. The CDR3 nucleotides read TGTGCCATCACCGCCACGGTTGGGCCTGAAGCTTTCTTT. The full variable domain, completed using reference TRBV2 and TRBJ1-1, is EPEVTQTPSHQVTQMGQEVILRCVPISNHLYFYWYRQILGQKVEFLVSFYNNEISEKSEIFDDQFSVERPDGSNFTLKIRSTKLEDSAMYFCAITATVGPEAFFGQGTRLTVV.

The gene calls are TRBV6-5 and TRBJ2-7; 9 positions agree with TRBD2. The length of the CDR3 is 14 residues. CDR1 and CDR2 (germline): MNHEY, SVGAGI. Trimming took 2 bases from V and 2 from J; bases not matched to a gene: 1. The CDR3 region is CASSYAGGPYEQYF. The CDR3 nucleotides are TGTGCCAGCAGTTACGCGGGAGGGCCCTACGAGCAGTACTTC.

This clonotype occurred a few times. The chain is built from TRBV20-1 and TRBJ2-1, with D uncertain. The CDR3 is made up of 15 amino acids. The germline gives CDR1 DFQATT, CDR2 SNEGSKA (reference sequence). With 5 bases removed from V and 5 bases from J, the gap between germline ends came to 19 bases. The DNA for the CDR3 is TGCAGTGCTGGAAGACCCCGACTGGCGAACAATGAGCAGTTCTTC. It translates to CSAGRPRLANNEQFF.